This TCR beta chain came from a study of T cells in Graves' hyperthyroidism and ophthalmopathy. Broader study findings: Onset of ophthalmopathy came a median 6.5 months after the model predicted it. Blood also carried most thyroid clonotypes expanded above 0.001. Separation of ophthalmopathy from stable hyperthyroidism was achieved by a 13 V-J model.

Germline V gives CDR1 MGHDK, CDR2 SYGVNS. There are 13 residues in the CDR3. Deletions cut 3 bases from V and 7 bases from J, with 13 bases between. Amplification targeted TCR beta CDR3 regions from RNA transcripts. HTBI primers were used for first-round RT-PCR of the TCR CDR3. TCRdb re-derived calls from the multiplex PCR reads in MiXCR, one entry per CDR3 protein. The sample carries about 610,000 distinct CDR3 sequences, around 46% recorded once. Across 18 months, stable Graves' hyperthyroidism was marked by no progression to ophthalmopathy. This clonotype came up once. Its antigen is undetermined. The V gene is TRBV25-1, the J gene TRBJ2-7; no firm D call. The sequenced sample consisted of peripheral blood or thyroid tissue (not recorded which). The source is a woman younger than 30 with Graves' hyperthyroidism. CDR3 in amino acids: CASSENSYNEQYF. CDR3 DNA sequence: TGTGCCAGCAGTGAGAACAGCTACAATGAGCAGTACTTC.